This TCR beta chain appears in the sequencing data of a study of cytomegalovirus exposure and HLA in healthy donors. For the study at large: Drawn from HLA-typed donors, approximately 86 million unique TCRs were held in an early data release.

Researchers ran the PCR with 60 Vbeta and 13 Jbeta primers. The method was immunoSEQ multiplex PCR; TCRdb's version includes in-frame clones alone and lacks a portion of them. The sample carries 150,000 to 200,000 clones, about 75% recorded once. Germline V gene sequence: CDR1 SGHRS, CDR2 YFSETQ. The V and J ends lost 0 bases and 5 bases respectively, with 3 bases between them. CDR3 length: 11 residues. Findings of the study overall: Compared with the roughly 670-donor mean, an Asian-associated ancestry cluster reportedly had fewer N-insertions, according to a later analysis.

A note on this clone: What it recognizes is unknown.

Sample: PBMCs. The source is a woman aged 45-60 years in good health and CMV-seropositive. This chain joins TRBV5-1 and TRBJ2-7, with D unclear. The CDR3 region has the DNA TGCGCCAGCAGCTTGGGTAACGAGCAGTACTTC. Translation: CASSLGNEQYF. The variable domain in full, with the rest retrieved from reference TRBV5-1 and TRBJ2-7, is KAGVTQTPRYLIKTRGQQVTLSCSPISGHRSVSWYQQTPGQGLQFLFEYFSETQRNKGNFPGRFSGRQFSNSRSEMNVSTLELGDSALYLCASSLGNEQYFGPGTRLTVT.